This TCR beta chain was sequenced for a study of Graves' ophthalmopathy and Graves' hyperthyroidism. Germline CDR1 is SQVTM and CDR2 is ANQGSEA. With 3 bases removed from V and 7 bases from J, the gap between germline ends came to 19 bases. The length of the CDR3 is 15 residues. Hyperthyroidism patients were newly diagnosed, under 2 months' duration, aged 18 to 65. Symptoms, serum thyroxine and TRAb, thyroid ultrasound, and orbital computed tomography formed the diagnostic basis. Study-wide findings and caveats: For separating ophthalmopathy from stable hyperthyroidism, a 13-signature model gave 85% to 90% sensitivity and 80% to 84% specificity. Detected in blood as well were most expanded thyroid clonotypes with frequency above 0.001.

Transcripts of RNA were the source for amplifying TCR beta CDR3 regions. HTBI primers were employed in first-round RT-PCR, then a second-round multiplex PCR followed. From the multiplex PCR reads, TCRdb called clonotypes with MiXCR, one entry per CDR3 protein. Found here are about 1.2 million distinct CDR3 sequences, around a third of them singletons; the top ten hold 8.5% to 14%. About this clonotype itself: Its antigen is still unknown.

The receptor was derived from an adult man with Graves' hyperthyroidism. The sequencing input was peripheral blood or thyroid tissue (not recorded which). The rearrangement joins TRBV29-1 to TRBJ1-5; the D gene is possibly TRBD1 (5 bases). The CDR3, as DNA: TGCAGCGTTGATTCGGGGGAAAATGGGCGCCAGCCCCAGCATTTT. Translating it yields CSVDSGENGRQPQHF.